This TCR beta chain was found in a study of control samples from healthy donors and cancer patients (dated by TCRdb to the early 2020s). Remarks on this clone: What this receptor recognizes is not known. No clone much larger than this one lies a single base away; base qualities are absent.

The CDR1 and CDR2 encoded by the germline V gene are SGHRS and YFSETQ. V is pared back by 0 bases and J by 6 bases, with 3 bases lying between the germline termini. Taken from cysteine to phenylalanine, the CDR3 has 12 residues. CDR3 DNA only is kept here, 36 bases in frame from base 1. Libraries were constructed by the immunoSEQ multiplex PCR assay. Held by TCRdb, this immuneACCESS table contains in-frame sequences only and omits some clones. Under half of the omission traces to an unresolved V gene where checked; the cause of the rest is unknown. The sample table holds about 120,000 clones, of which just under 90% were seen once. Over 10% of the sample belongs to the ten largest clones.

The sequence was collected from a young man in good health. The sequencing sample was made of blood. The chain employs TRBV5-1 and TRBJ2-2; there is no confident call for the D gene. The CDR3 is CASSLDPGELFF. The sequence in DNA is TGCGCCAGCAGCTTGGATCCCGGGGAGCTGTTTTTT. With the rest looked up from the reference TRBV5-1 and TRBJ2-2 genes rather than sequenced, the full variable domain is KAGVTQTPRYLIKTRGQQVTLSCSPISGHRSVSWYQQTPGQGLQFLFEYFSETQRNKGNFPGRFSGRQFSNSRSEMNVSTLELGDSALYLCASSLDPGELFFGEGSRLTVL.